Below, 20 T cell receptor beta chains from the same sample are listed, as sequenced in a study of blood T cell repertoires in COVID-19. Data came from immunoSEQ multiplex PCR; TCRdb stores just in-frame clones and leaves some out. The sample has under 200,000 clones; about 82% are singletons. Source material: peripheral blood. These receptors were obtained from a man aged 55 to 69 with COVID-19, enrolled during active disease.

The V call is TRBV7-2, the J call TRBJ2-5; D is perhaps TRBD1 (6 bases). CDR1 is SGHTA and CDR2 is FQGNSA in the germline V gene. The V gene lost 5 bases and the J gene lost 5 bases, with 12 bases spanning the gap. This CDR3 contains 13 residues. CDR3 in amino acids: CASSPGARETQYF. CDR3 nucleotides: TGTGCCAGCAGCCCAGGGGCTCGGGAGACCCAGTACTTC.

This clone was detected once. The chain is built from TRBV11-2 and TRBJ1-1; 7 bases are shared with TRBD1. Looked up from germline, CDR1 is SGHAT and CDR2 is FQNNGV. V lost 7 bases to trimming and J lost 1 base; unmatched junction nucleotides: 6. CDR3 length equals 14 residues. CDR3 in DNA: TGTGCCAGCAACCTCGGACAGGCGAACACTGAAGCTTTCTTT. This sequence encodes CASNLGQANTEAFF.

The V and J genes are TRBV5-4 and TRBJ2-3; TRBD1 aligns across 11 bases. CDR3 length equals 15 residues. The V and J ends lost 7 bases and 3 bases, in that order; junction bases with no gene match: 7. Germline assignment: CDR1 SGHNT and CDR2 YYREEE (reference sequence). The CDR3 sequence: CASGRTGGGTDTQYF. The DNA for the CDR3 is TGTGCCAGCGGCCGGACAGGGGGCGGGACAGATACGCAGTATTTT.

This chain joins TRBV3-1 (or the pseudogene TRBV3-2) and TRBJ1-2; D remains ambiguous. Germline V CDR1 and CDR2: LGHDT, YNNKEL (reference sequence). V lost 4 bases and J 4 bases, leaving 10 bases between the germline ends. The CDR3 extends over 13 amino acids. Here the CDR3 reads CASSPEGSYGYTF. The CDR3 DNA sequence: TGTGCCAGCAGCCCTGAGGGATCCTATGGCTACACCTTC.

The chain links TRBV4-2 to TRBJ1-2, with 9 nucleotides matching TRBD1. Per germline, CDR1 LGHNA and CDR2 YNFKEQ. The CDR3 loop spans 17 amino acids. Losses at the gene ends were 4 bases for V and 7 bases for J; bases not matched to a gene: 16. CDR3 bases: TGTGCCAGCAGCCTCCACTTTATGGGACAGGGACGGACTGGCTACACCTTC. It translates to CASSLHFMGQGRTGYTF.

The J gene is TRBJ1-3, the V gene TRBV18; the match to TRBD1 covers 8 bases. V lost 3 bases and J lost 0; bases outside the gene matches: 1. The CDR3 contains 15 residues. The germline gives CDR1 KGHSH, CDR2 LQKENI. The CDR3 spells CASSPGQVSGNTIYF. CDR3 nucleotide sequence: TGTGCCAGCTCACCGGGACAGGTCTCTGGAAACACCATATATTTT.

V gene TRBV6-2 or TRBV6-3 combines with J gene TRBJ2-7; D remains ambiguous. Trimming removed 4 bases from V and 3 bases from J, with 4 bases in between. CDR1 is MNHEY, CDR2 SVGEGT, per germline. The CDR3 runs 11 residues. The CDR3 sequence is CASSSNYEQYF. The DNA of the CDR3 is TGTGCCAGCAGTTCCAACTACGAGCAGTACTTC.

V and J are TRBV12-3 or TRBV12-4 and TRBJ1-1; D remains ambiguous. The CDR3 has 13 residues. Deletions cut 6 bases from V and 6 bases from J, with 14 bases between. The CDR3 here is CASRLTPRAEAFF. The CDR3 DNA is TGTGCCAGCAGATTAACACCGAGGGCTGAAGCTTTCTTT.

The gene calls are TRBV5-1 and TRBJ1-2, with TRBD1 matching over 10 bases. CDR1 SGHRS and CDR2 YFSETQ come from the germline V gene. The trim removed 4 bases at V and 3 bases at J, leaving 9 bases unmatched. This CDR3 is 16 amino acids long. The CDR3 DNA sequence: TGCGCCAGCAGCGTAACCGGGACAGGGGCGGACTATGGCTACACCTTC. This encodes CASSVTGTGADYGYTF.

V gene TRBV18 combines with J gene TRBJ2-6, with TRBD1 matching 9 bases. Losses at the gene ends were 0 bases for V and 11 bases for J; bases not matched to a gene: 8. The length of the CDR3 is 16 residues. The V gene's germline CDR1 is KGHSH and CDR2 LQKENI. CDR3 coding DNA: TGTGCCAGCTCACCACCGAGGGGACAGGGTAGCGACGTCCTGACTTTC. Amino acid sequence: CASSPPRGQGSDVLTF.

In its sample, this clone was seen a few times. This chain links TRBV21-1 with TRBJ2-3; the table calls TRBD1, which could not be checked here. TRBV21-1 is designated a pseudogene. The CDR3 has 16 residues. In nucleotides, the CDR3 is TGTGCCAGCAGCACCAGCATAACAGGGTGCACAGATACGCAGTATTTT. Translating gives CASSTSITGCTDTQYF.

The chain recombines TRBV7-9 with TRBJ1-5; D is unresolved. Between the trimmed V and J ends, which lost 1 base and 4 bases, there was a span of 8 bases. The CDR3 runs to 14 residues. Germline loops: CDR1 SEHNR, CDR2 FQNEAQ (reference sequence). CDR3 loop: CASSLDPGNQPQHF. In DNA, the CDR3 is TGTGCCAGCAGCTTAGATCCGGGTAATCAGCCCCAGCATTTT.

The J gene is TRBJ1-5, the V gene TRBV7-2; 10 bases agree with TRBD1. The CDR3 totals 15 residues. Germline trimming cut 4 bases from V and 3 bases from J; bases unmatched to any gene: 3. From germline, CDR1 is SGHTA and CDR2 FQGNSA. CDR3 nucleotides: TGTGCCAGCAGCTCAGGGACAGGGGTCAATCAGCCCCAGCATTTT. The encoded protein is CASSSGTGVNQPQHF.

The chain carries TRBV9 and TRBJ2-1; possibly TRBD2 for D (6 bases). The germline V and J ends were trimmed by 0 bases and 10 bases, with 11 bases remaining between them. The CDR3 is made up of 13 amino acids. The germline CDR1 and CDR2 sequences are SGDLS and YYNGEE. The CDR3 region is CASSVVMTREQFF. The CDR3 DNA reads TGTGCCAGCAGCGTAGTGATGACTAGGGAGCAGTTCTTC.

The V and J genes are TRBV6-5 and TRBJ2-7, with 11 bases that match TRBD2. V lost 5 bases to trimming and J lost 4 bases; unmatched junction nucleotides: 4. The CDR3 contains 14 residues. Germline loops: CDR1 MNHEY, CDR2 SVGAGI. For the CDR3, the DNA is TGTGCCAGCAGTACCGGGACTAGCGGTTACGAGCAGTACTTC. Its protein product is CASSTGTSGYEQYF.

The rearrangement links TRBV5-6 to TRBJ1-6, with 8 bases lining up with TRBD1. This CDR3 comprises 14 residues. Germline values: CDR1 SGHDT, CDR2 YYEEEE. V lost 2 bases and J lost 10; bases outside the gene matches: 5. The CDR3 bases are TGTGCCAGCAGCTTACGGACAGGGCGCTCACCCCTCCACTTT. The encoded protein is CASSLRTGRSPLHF. The complete variable domain, with remaining parts taken from reference TRBV5-6 and TRBJ1-6, reads DAGVTQSPTHLIKTRGQQVTLRCSPKSGHDTVSWYQQALGQGPQFIFQYYEEEERQRGNFPDRFSGHQFPNYSSELNVNALLLGDSALYLCASSLRTGRSPLHFGNGTRLTVT.

The genes are TRBV19 and TRBJ1-1; tentative D call: TRBD1 (5 bases). Trimming pared 7 bases from V and 1 base from J, leaving 10 bases between. Germline V CDR1 and CDR2: LNHDA, SQIVND (reference sequence). The CDR3 length is 13 residues. CDR3 protein: CASNNQGNTEAFF. CDR3 DNA sequence: TGTGCCAGTAATAACCAGGGGAACACTGAAGCTTTCTTT.

The genes are TRBV10-3 and TRBJ1-1, with 8 nucleotides matching TRBD1. The trim removed 9 bases at V and 0 bases at J, leaving 6 bases unmatched. CDR1 is ENHRY and CDR2 is SYGVKD in the germline V gene. CDR3 size: 14 residues. The DNA of the CDR3 is TGTGCCATTCAGACAGGGGCCATGAACACTGAAGCTTTCTTT. It specifies CAIQTGAMNTEAFF.

The rearrangement joins TRBV4-2 to TRBJ1-2; D not resolved. V lost 0 bases and J 1 base, leaving 9 bases between the germline ends. Germline CDR1 LGHNA, CDR2 YNFKEQ. This CDR3 comprises 15 residues. The CDR3 here is CASSQDYGSNYGYTF. For the CDR3, the DNA is TGTGCCAGCAGCCAAGATTATGGCAGTAACTATGGCTACACCTTC.

This chain links TRBV28 with TRBJ2-7; tentative D call: TRBD2 (5 bases). V shed 4 bases and J shed 3 bases, with 10 bases lying between them. Germline V gene lookup returns CDR1 MDHEN and CDR2 SYDVKM. The CDR3 is made up of 13 amino acids. The DNA for the CDR3 is TGTGCCAGCAGTTCGGCCGGGGACTACGAGCAGTACTTC. Translating it yields CASSSAGDYEQYF.